The rows below give T cell receptor beta chains drawn from one sample of a study of T cell responses to AZD1222 COVID-19 vaccine. TCRdb keeps only in-frame clones here, not all; method: immunoSEQ multiplex PCR. The sample lists roughly 120,000 clones; more than 70% were seen once. Material: peripheral blood, obtained on day 0 of AZD1222 vaccination. The receptors were sampled from an adult in good health. CDR3s include the opening cysteine and the closing phenylalanine or tryptophan. The order of the fields is V gene, CDR3 length, D gene, CDR3 protein. A D gene is named only where the DNA matches it firmly.

TRBV18,15,-,CASSPRQANKEKLFF
TRBV3-1/TRBV3-2,17,TRBD1,CASSQRQGARGANVLTF
TRBV12-1,16,-,CASSFRPGLAGGEQYF
TRBV28,14,-,CASSLSVENTEAFF
TRBV19,12,-,CASSPGFSEQFF
TRBV6-5,14,-,CASRADRPNTEAFF
TRBV11-1,14,TRBD2,CASSLDPGRAEQFF
TRBV24-1,16,TRBD1,CATSDFRGQMNTEAFF
TRBV10-3,16,TRBD1,CAISVQGAAGANVLTF
TRBV1,15,-,CTSSQRRRLDYEQYF
TRBV7-9,14,-,CASSFGEESYEQYF
TRBV18,14,-,CASSAGPSFGTQYF
TRBV12-3/TRBV12-4,13,-,CASSLGTANEQYF
TRBV30,12,-,CAWSVLKETQYF
TRBV28,12,-,CASRGTAFKAFF
TRBV4-3,21,TRBD1,CASSQAIHPGQGRLNTGELFF
TRBV4-1,14,TRBD1,CASRRQGAGQPQHF
TRBV14,14,TRBD2,CASSPAGGQSTQYF
TRBV3-1/TRBV3-2,15,-,CASSPGAGRGDTQYF
TRBV5-1,16,TRBD1,CASSVQGAVGNTEAFF
TRBV7-2,16,TRBD1,CASSWDRPSGANVLTF
TRBV4-1,16,-,CASSQLLGAQGYGYTF
TRBV18,15,-,CASSEIMNSGNTIYF
TRBV27,13,-,CASAFAANYGYTF
TRBV4-3,14,-,CASSQDHGVTEAFF
TRBV9,16,-,CASSEPPGVGNSPLHF
TRBV21-1,16,-,CASYEKPGTGNNEQYF
TRBV7-9,15,-,CASSLQRAGVETQYF
TRBV4-2,14,TRBD1,CASSQIGLGGGYTF
TRBV7-2,14,TRBD2,CASSLGTSGKTQYF
TRBV4-1,13,-,CASSLGLGDTIYF
TRBV5-1,14,-,CASSRETSPNEQFF
TRBV20-1,11,-,CSEGRGNEQFF
TRBV6-1,13,-,CASSDGPMWGYTF
TRBV7-8,16,TRBD2,CASSLAPASGGNEQFF
TRBV19,14,-,CASSGFNSNQPQHF
TRBV5-6,14,-,CASSLAQYRQPQHF
TRBV29-1,13,-,CSVSGGTNYGYTF
TRBV2,13,-,CASSDSGKHGYTF
TRBV27,14,-,CASSPQGSSYGYTF
TRBV13,19,TRBD1,CASSLPKKTNRGPPGELFF
TRBV19,15,-,CASSMGLAGRYEQYF
TRBV6-5,15,-,CASRQGQEGANVLTF
TRBV2,15,-,CASSGRGGGTDTQYF
TRBV11-2,15,TRBD1,CASSFGRGTNSPLHF
TRBV30,11,-,CAWSGLGELFF
TRBV30,11,-,CAWSEGGIQYF
TRBV7-6,18,TRBD1,CASSLGSTGFNSNQPQHF
TRBV30,11,-,CACYQPAEAFF
TRBV7-9,11,-,CASSLGYEAFF
TRBV7-9,12,-,CASSPTLEGYTF
TRBV11-1,16,TRBD2,CASSFDPAGYVGELFF
TRBV10-3,14,-,CAISGTAGNEKLFF
TRBV5-1,13,TRBD1,CASRPDRDHGYTF
TRBV9,15,-,CASTPSPGGNTEAFF
TRBV7-2,14,-,CASSLVGGLVGYTF